This is a list of T cell receptor beta chains from one sample in a study of cytotoxic CD8 clonotypes in ibrutinib-treated CLL. Sequencing used immunoSEQ multiplex PCR; TCRdb keeps in-frame clones, though not all of them. The table has roughly 220,000 clones, 79% seen once; the top ten hold approximately 10%. The source was PBMCs, collected after 12 months of ibrutinib treatment. These receptors came from a human donor with chronic lymphocytic leukemia. Each CDR3 is given with its conserved first and last residue. The D gene is left open where the match is weak. Not every row has a clone size; where given, it reads once, few, many or a size class.

abundance: .
j_gene: TRBJ2-2
v_gene: TRBV11-2
d_gene: .
CDR3aa: CASSLVGRGEMNGELFF
CDR3nt: TGTGCCAGCAGCTTAGTAGGGCGGGGAGAGATGAACGGGGAGCTGTTTTTT

abundance: .
j_gene: TRBJ1-1
v_gene: TRBV7-9
d_gene: TRBD1
CDR3aa: CASSFGTGFLGTEAFF
CDR3nt: TGTGCCAGCAGCTTTGGGACAGGGTTTTTGGGAACTGAAGCTTTCTTT

abundance: .
j_gene: TRBJ1-1
v_gene: TRBV14
d_gene: .
CDR3aa: CASSRGHRNTEAFF
CDR3nt: TGTGCCAGCAGCCGAGGTCATCGGAACACTGAAGCTTTCTTT

abundance: .
j_gene: TRBJ1-4
v_gene: TRBV2
d_gene: .
CDR3aa: CASKGENEKLFF
CDR3nt: TGTGCCAGCAAGGGAGAAAATGAAAAACTGTTTTTT

abundance: once
j_gene: TRBJ1-5
v_gene: TRBV7-8
d_gene: TRBD1
CDR3aa: CASSSYRGLSNQPQHF
CDR3nt: TGTGCCAGCAGCTCGTACAGGGGGCTGAGCAATCAGCCCCAGCATTTT

abundance: once
j_gene: TRBJ1-4
v_gene: TRBV7-8
d_gene: TRBD1
CDR3aa: CASSLKRWGTGYLNEKLFF
CDR3nt: TGTGCCAGCAGCTTAAAGCGATGGGGGACAGGGTACCTTAATGAAAAACTGTTTTTT

abundance: many
j_gene: TRBJ2-2
v_gene: TRBV4-1
d_gene: .
CDR3aa: CASSQTGRVFF
CDR3nt: TGCGCCAGCAGCCAGACAGGGAGGGTGTTTTTT

abundance: .
j_gene: TRBJ1-3
v_gene: TRBV4-1
d_gene: TRBD1
CDR3aa: CASSQGQGGGNTIYF
CDR3nt: TGCGCCAGCAGCCAGGGACAGGGTGGCGGAAACACCATATATTTT

abundance: once
j_gene: TRBJ2-2
v_gene: TRBV6-5
d_gene: .
CDR3aa: CASSLNTGELFF
CDR3nt: TGTGCCAGCAGTTTGAACACCGGGGAGCTGTTTTTT

abundance: .
j_gene: TRBJ2-2
v_gene: TRBV27
d_gene: .
CDR3aa: CASSLYGLPITGELFF
CDR3nt: TGTGCCAGCAGTTTATACGGACTCCCCATCACCGGGGAGCTGTTTTTT

abundance: few
j_gene: TRBJ1-1
v_gene: TRBV2
d_gene: .
CDR3aa: CASGGGTEAFF
CDR3nt: TGTGCCAGCGGCGGGGGGACTGAAGCTTTCTTT

abundance: once
j_gene: TRBJ2-2
v_gene: TRBV10-1
d_gene: .
CDR3aa: CASSERVDPGELFF
CDR3nt: TGCGCCAGCAGTGAGAGGGTTGACCCCGGGGAGCTGTTTTTT

abundance: .
j_gene: TRBJ2-1
v_gene: TRBV29-1
d_gene: .
CDR3aa: CSVRQGYEQFF
CDR3nt: TGCAGCGTGAGGCAGGGATATGAGCAGTTCTTC

abundance: .
j_gene: TRBJ2-1
v_gene: TRBV18
d_gene: .
CDR3aa: CASSPPLGGQFSYNEQFF
CDR3nt: TGTGCCAGCTCACCACCTTTGGGGGGGCAATTTTCGTACAATGAGCAGTTCTTC

abundance: .
j_gene: TRBJ2-2
v_gene: TRBV5-1
d_gene: .
CDR3aa: CASTLPSPGPGELFF
CDR3nt: TGCGCCAGCACCCTGCCATCGCCCGGGCCCGGGGAGCTGTTTTTT

abundance: .
j_gene: TRBJ1-2
v_gene: TRBV6-5
d_gene: .
CDR3aa: CASSYGFGYTF
CDR3nt: TGTGCCAGCAGTTACGGATTCGGCTACACCTTC

abundance: .
j_gene: TRBJ2-7
v_gene: TRBV28
d_gene: TRBD1
CDR3aa: CASSGQGKLEQYF
CDR3nt: TGTGCTTCAAGCGGACAGGGTAAGCTAGAGCAGTACTTC

abundance: once
j_gene: TRBJ2-1
v_gene: TRBV6-5
d_gene: .
CDR3aa: CASSYLGGYNEQFF
CDR3nt: TGTGCCAGCAGTTACTTGGGGGGATACAATGAGCAGTTCTTC

abundance: few
j_gene: TRBJ1-5
v_gene: TRBV10-2
d_gene: TRBD1
CDR3aa: CASSEFLGGKGQEPQHF
CDR3nt: TGCGCCAGCAGTGAGTTCCTAGGGGGCAAGGGTCAGGAGCCCCAGCATTTT

abundance: .
j_gene: TRBJ1-2
v_gene: TRBV11-3
d_gene: TRBD1
CDR3aa: CASSSDRGGSYTF
CDR3nt: TGTGCCAGCAGCAGCGACAGGGGAGGAAGCTACACCTTC

abundance: .
j_gene: TRBJ2-3
v_gene: TRBV25-1
d_gene: .
CDR3aa: CASGDTDTQYF
CDR3nt: TGTGCCAGCGGAGACACAGATACGCAGTATTTT

abundance: .
j_gene: TRBJ1-2
v_gene: TRBV5-4
d_gene: .
CDR3aa: CASSLVGALGYGYTF
CDR3nt: TGTGCCAGCAGTTTGGTGGGGGCGCTGGGCTATGGCTACACCTTC

abundance: once
j_gene: TRBJ2-7
v_gene: TRBV6-6
d_gene: .
CDR3aa: CASSYAQGAYEQYF
CDR3nt: TGTGCCAGCAGTTACGCACAAGGCGCCTACGAGCAGTACTTC

abundance: .
j_gene: TRBJ1-2
v_gene: TRBV4-1
d_gene: .
CDR3aa: CASRPLDSRRANYGYTF
CDR3nt: TGCGCCAGCAGGCCACTTGACAGTAGGAGGGCTAACTATGGCTACACCTTC

abundance: .
j_gene: TRBJ1-2
v_gene: TRBV2
d_gene: TRBD1
CDR3aa: CACLEDRDYGYTF
CDR3nt: TGTGCCTGTCTTGAAGACAGGGACTATGGCTACACCTTC

abundance: .
j_gene: TRBJ1-2
v_gene: TRBV4-2
d_gene: TRBD1
CDR3aa: CASSRQGWGYTF
CDR3nt: TGTGCCAGCAGCCGACAGGGTTGGGGCTACACCTTC

abundance: .
j_gene: TRBJ2-1
v_gene: TRBV6-1
d_gene: TRBD2
CDR3aa: CASSAWGGNYNEQFF
CDR3nt: TGTGCCAGCAGTGCTTGGGGGGGGAATTACAATGAGCAGTTCTTC

abundance: .
j_gene: TRBJ2-7
v_gene: TRBV11-2
d_gene: .
CDR3aa: CASSLRRSGVDVQYF
CDR3nt: TGTGCCAGCAGCTTAAGGAGGTCAGGAGTAGACGTGCAGTACTTC

abundance: .
j_gene: TRBJ2-7
v_gene: TRBV28
d_gene: .
CDR3aa: CASSLRDGGEQYF
CDR3nt: TGTGCCAGCAGTCTTAGGGACGGAGGCGAGCAGTACTTC

abundance: .
j_gene: TRBJ2-5
v_gene: TRBV4-1
d_gene: .
CDR3aa: CASSQDMDQETQYF
CDR3nt: TGCGCCAGCAGCCAAGATATGGATCAAGAGACCCAGTACTTC

abundance: .
j_gene: TRBJ1-4
v_gene: TRBV5-1
d_gene: .
CDR3aa: CASSLAGTANEKLFF
CDR3nt: TGCGCCAGCAGCTTGGCGGGGACGGCTAATGAAAAACTGTTTTTT

abundance: .
j_gene: TRBJ2-1
v_gene: TRBV11-3
d_gene: .
CDR3aa: CASSLAGGRFNEQFF
CDR3nt: TGTGCCAGCAGCTTAGCGGGGGGCCGCTTCAATGAGCAGTTCTTC

abundance: .
j_gene: TRBJ1-2
v_gene: TRBV11-3
d_gene: .
CDR3aa: CASSLGLPRYGYTF
CDR3nt: TGTGCCAGCAGCTTAGGCCTTCCCCGATATGGCTACACCTTC

abundance: .
j_gene: TRBJ1-5
v_gene: TRBV10-3
d_gene: .
CDR3aa: CAIGDGGYQPQHF
CDR3nt: TGTGCCATCGGGGACGGGGGTTATCAGCCCCAGCATTTT

abundance: .
j_gene: TRBJ1-4
v_gene: TRBV4-1
d_gene: TRBD1
CDR3aa: CASSPIGTGGNEKLFF
CDR3nt: TGCGCCAGCAGCCCTATCGGGACAGGGGGAAATGAAAAACTGTTTTTT

abundance: .
j_gene: TRBJ1-2
v_gene: TRBV10-1
d_gene: .
CDR3aa: CASSESPFYGYTF
CDR3nt: TGCGCCAGCAGTGAATCCCCATTCTATGGCTACACCTTC

abundance: once
j_gene: TRBJ2-7
v_gene: TRBV6-5
d_gene: TRBD1
CDR3aa: CASSYTDRVPYEQYF
CDR3nt: TGTGCCAGCAGTTACACGGACAGGGTACCCTACGAGCAGTACTTC

abundance: .
j_gene: TRBJ2-3
v_gene: TRBV10-3
d_gene: .
CDR3aa: CAIRVTDGHTQYF
CDR3nt: TGTGCCATCAGGGTCACCGATGGCCATACGCAGTATTTT

abundance: .
j_gene: TRBJ2-1
v_gene: TRBV19
d_gene: .
CDR3aa: CASTPRLVNNEQFF
CDR3nt: TGTGCCAGTACGCCCCGACTAGTAAACAATGAGCAGTTCTTC

abundance: .
j_gene: TRBJ2-7
v_gene: TRBV5-1
d_gene: .
CDR3aa: CASRREQLSYEQYF
CDR3nt: TGCGCCAGCAGGAGAGAGCAACTCTCCTACGAGCAGTACTTC

abundance: .
j_gene: TRBJ2-6
v_gene: TRBV28
d_gene: TRBD1
CDR3aa: CASSRTGGVTFLSGANVLTF
CDR3nt: TGTGCCAGCAGCCGGACAGGAGGAGTAACTTTTCTATCTGGGGCCAACGTCCTGACTTTC

abundance: .
j_gene: TRBJ2-7
v_gene: TRBV11-2
d_gene: TRBD1
CDR3aa: CASSLPRGQASYEQYF
CDR3nt: TGTGCCAGCAGCTTACCCCGGGGACAGGCCTCCTACGAGCAGTACTTC

abundance: many
j_gene: TRBJ1-6
v_gene: TRBV19
d_gene: TRBD1
CDR3aa: CASSRTGTNSPLHF
CDR3nt: TGTGCCAGTAGTAGGACAGGGACCAATTCACCCCTCCACTTT

abundance: .
j_gene: TRBJ2-1
v_gene: TRBV6-5
d_gene: TRBD2
CDR3aa: CASSFPGLAGGQFF
CDR3nt: TGTGCCAGCAGTTTCCCGGGACTAGCGGGGGGGCAGTTCTTC

abundance: .
j_gene: TRBJ1-1
v_gene: TRBV9
d_gene: .
CDR3aa: CASSVGVMNTEAFF
CDR3nt: TGTGCCAGCAGCGTAGGGGTTATGAACACTGAAGCTTTCTTT

abundance: .
j_gene: TRBJ2-3
v_gene: TRBV2
d_gene: TRBD2
CDR3aa: CAGAGDPDTQYF
CDR3nt: TGCGCCGGGGCGGGAGATCCGGATACGCAGTATTTT

abundance: once
j_gene: TRBJ1-6
v_gene: TRBV7-8
d_gene: .
CDR3aa: CASSPASSSPLHF
CDR3nt: TGTGCCAGCAGCCCCGCGTCAAGTTCACCCCTCCACTTT

abundance: .
j_gene: TRBJ1-1
v_gene: TRBV5-6
d_gene: .
CDR3aa: CASSFGSSGSTEAFF
CDR3nt: TGTGCCAGCAGCTTCGGATCTTCGGGGAGCACTGAAGCTTTCTTT

abundance: once
j_gene: TRBJ2-3
v_gene: TRBV19
d_gene: .
CDR3aa: CASKLLYTDTQYF
CDR3nt: TGTGCCAGTAAGCTCCTCTACACAGATACGCAGTATTTT

abundance: once
j_gene: TRBJ1-5
v_gene: TRBV5-1
d_gene: TRBD1
CDR3aa: CASSLGQGKYQPQHF
CDR3nt: TGCGCCAGCAGCCTTGGACAGGGAAAGTACCAGCCCCAGCATTTT

abundance: .
j_gene: TRBJ1-2
v_gene: TRBV23-1
d_gene: .
CDR3aa: CASSPPGAIGVGYTF
CDR3nt: TGCGCCAGCAGTCCCCCAGGGGCCATAGGGGTGGGCTACACCTTC

abundance: .
j_gene: TRBJ1-1
v_gene: TRBV6-5
d_gene: .
CDR3aa: CASRGEENTEAFF
CDR3nt: TGTGCCAGCAGGGGTGAAGAGAACACTGAAGCTTTCTTT

abundance: .
j_gene: TRBJ1-5
v_gene: TRBV11-3
d_gene: .
CDR3aa: CASSLGRSGRQPQHF
CDR3nt: TGTGCCAGCAGCTTAGGCAGGTCAGGGCGCCAGCCCCAGCATTTT

abundance: .
j_gene: TRBJ2-5
v_gene: TRBV7-8
d_gene: TRBD1
CDR3aa: CASSSRGLGQAKETQYF
CDR3nt: TGTGCCAGCAGCTCAAGAGGGTTGGGACAGGCCAAAGAGACCCAGTACTTC

abundance: .
j_gene: TRBJ2-6
v_gene: TRBV19
d_gene: .
CDR3aa: CASRPKQGLSSGANVLTF
CDR3nt: TGTGCCAGTAGACCCAAACAGGGATTGAGCTCTGGGGCCAACGTCCTGACTTTC